This T cell receptor (beta chain) derives from a study of lymphopenia after photon versus proton radiotherapy. Measured with immunoSEQ multiplex PCR; TCRdb has only the in-frame clones, and not every one. The sample yields about 40,000 clones, around 84% seen once. The CDR3 runs to 16 residues. Germline V gene sequence: CDR1 SGDLS, CDR2 YYNGEE. Trimming removed 2 bases from V and 2 bases from J; junction bases left unmatched: 2. The clonotype comes from a woman aged 70-85 years with pancreatic cancer. Some clones in this sample may be carry-over from other donors' samples. The chain employs TRBV9 and TRBJ2-3, with TRBD2 matching over 13 bases. Sequencing used peripheral blood, obtained from a patient treated with proton-based radiotherapy. CDR3 sequence: CASSVGLAGVTDTQYF. The CDR3 DNA reads TGTGCCAGCAGCGTTGGACTAGCGGGAGTCACAGATACGCAGTATTTT. Variable domain in full (rest from reference TRBV9 and TRBJ2-3): DSGVTQTPKHLITATGQRVTLRCSPRSGDLSVYWYQQSLDQGLQFLIQYYNGEERAKGNILERFSAQQFPDLHSELNLSSLELGDSALYFCASSVGLAGVTDTQYFGPGTRLTVL.